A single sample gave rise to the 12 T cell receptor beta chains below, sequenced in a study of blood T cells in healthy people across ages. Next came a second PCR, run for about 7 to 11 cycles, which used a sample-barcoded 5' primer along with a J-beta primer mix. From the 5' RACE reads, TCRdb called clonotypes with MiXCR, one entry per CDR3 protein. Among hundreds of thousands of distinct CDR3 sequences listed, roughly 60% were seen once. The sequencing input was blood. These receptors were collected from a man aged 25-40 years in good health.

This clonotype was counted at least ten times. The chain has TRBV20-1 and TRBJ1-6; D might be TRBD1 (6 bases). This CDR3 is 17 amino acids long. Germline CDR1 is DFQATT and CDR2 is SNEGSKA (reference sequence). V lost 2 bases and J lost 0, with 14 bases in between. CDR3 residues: CSARTLQGTSYNSPLHF. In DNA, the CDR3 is TGCAGTGCTAGAACCTTACAGGGTACCTCCTATAATTCACCCCTCCACTTT.

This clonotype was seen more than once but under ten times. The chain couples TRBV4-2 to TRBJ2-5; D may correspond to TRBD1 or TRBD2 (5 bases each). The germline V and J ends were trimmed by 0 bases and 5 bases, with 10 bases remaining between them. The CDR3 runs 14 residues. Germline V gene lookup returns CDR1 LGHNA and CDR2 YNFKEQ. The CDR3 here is CASSQDWGSETQYF. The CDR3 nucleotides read TGTGCCAGCAGCCAAGATTGGGGGTCGGAGACCCAGTACTTC.

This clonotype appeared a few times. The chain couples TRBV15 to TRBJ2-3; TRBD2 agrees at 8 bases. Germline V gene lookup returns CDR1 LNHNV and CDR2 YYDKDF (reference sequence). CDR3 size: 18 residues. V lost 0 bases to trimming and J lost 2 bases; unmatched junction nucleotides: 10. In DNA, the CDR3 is TGTGCCACCAGCAGAGATTCACCTAGCGGGCCCCACACAGATACGCAGTATTTT. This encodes CATSRDSPSGPHTDTQYF. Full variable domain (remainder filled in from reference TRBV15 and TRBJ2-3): DAMVIQNPRYQVTQFGKPVTLSCSQTLNHNVMYWYQQKSSQAPKLLFHYYDKDFNNEADTPDNFQSRRPNTSFCFLDIRSPGLGDTAMYLCATSRDSPSGPHTDTQYFGPGTRLTVL.

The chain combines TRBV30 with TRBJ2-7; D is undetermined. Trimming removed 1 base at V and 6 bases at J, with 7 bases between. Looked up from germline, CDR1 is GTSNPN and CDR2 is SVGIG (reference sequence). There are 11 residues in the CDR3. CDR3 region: CAWSGTGEQYF. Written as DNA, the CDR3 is TGTGCCTGGAGTGGGACGGGCGAGCAGTACTTC.

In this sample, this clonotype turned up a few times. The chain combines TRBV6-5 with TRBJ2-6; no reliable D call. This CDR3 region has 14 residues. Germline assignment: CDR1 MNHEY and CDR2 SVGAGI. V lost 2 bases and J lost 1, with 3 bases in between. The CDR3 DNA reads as TGTGCCAGCAGTTACACGTCTGGGGCCAACGTCCTGACTTTC. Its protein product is CASSYTSGANVLTF.

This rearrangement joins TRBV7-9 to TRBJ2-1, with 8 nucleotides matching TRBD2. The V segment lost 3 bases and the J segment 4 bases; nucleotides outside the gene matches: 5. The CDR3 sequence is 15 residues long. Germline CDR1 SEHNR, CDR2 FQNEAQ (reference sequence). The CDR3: CASSFGLAPYNEQFF. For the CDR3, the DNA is TGTGCCAGCAGCTTTGGACTAGCCCCGTACAATGAGCAGTTCTTC.

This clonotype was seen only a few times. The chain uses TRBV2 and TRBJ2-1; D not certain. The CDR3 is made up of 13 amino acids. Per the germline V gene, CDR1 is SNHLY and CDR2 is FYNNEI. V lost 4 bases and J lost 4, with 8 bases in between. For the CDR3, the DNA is TGTGCCAGCAGTGTTGACGGTTACAATGAGCAGTTCTTC. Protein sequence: CASSVDGYNEQFF.

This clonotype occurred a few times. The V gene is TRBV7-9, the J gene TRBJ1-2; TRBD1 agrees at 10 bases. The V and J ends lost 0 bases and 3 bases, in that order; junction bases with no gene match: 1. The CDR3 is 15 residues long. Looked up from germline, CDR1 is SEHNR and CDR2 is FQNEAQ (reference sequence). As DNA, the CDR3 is TGTGCCAGCAGCTTAGCGACAGGGGGCCACTATGGCTACACCTTC. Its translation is CASSLATGGHYGYTF.

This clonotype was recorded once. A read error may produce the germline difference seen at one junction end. The CDR3 DNA sequence: TGTGCCAGCAGGCCACTAGGCACAGATATGCAGTATTTT. Amino acids: CASRPLGTDMQYF. The rearrangement links TRBV3-1 to TRBJ2-3, with a weak D call TRBD2 (5 bases). The germline V gene has CDR1 LGHDT and CDR2 YNNKEL (reference sequence). The CDR3 totals 13 residues.

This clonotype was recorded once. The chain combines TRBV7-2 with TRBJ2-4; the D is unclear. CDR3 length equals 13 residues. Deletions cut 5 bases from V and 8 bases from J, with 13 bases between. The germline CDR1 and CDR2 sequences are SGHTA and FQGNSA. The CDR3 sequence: CASSVMAADIQYF. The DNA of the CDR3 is TGTGCCAGCAGCGTAATGGCGGCGGACATTCAGTACTTC.

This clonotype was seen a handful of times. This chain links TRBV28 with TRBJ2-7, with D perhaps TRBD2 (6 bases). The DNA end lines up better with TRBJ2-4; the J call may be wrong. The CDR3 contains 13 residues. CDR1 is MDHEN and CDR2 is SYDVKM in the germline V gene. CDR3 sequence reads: CASSLRGGNIQYF. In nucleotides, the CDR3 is TGTGCCAGCAGTTTGCGGGGCGGAAACATTCAGTACTTC.

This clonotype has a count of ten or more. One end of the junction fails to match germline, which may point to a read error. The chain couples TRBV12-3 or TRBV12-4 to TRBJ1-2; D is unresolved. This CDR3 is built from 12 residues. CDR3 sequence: CASSLANYGYTF. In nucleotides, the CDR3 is TGTGCCAGCAGCTTAGCCAACTATGGCTACACCTTC.